This T cell receptor beta chain stems from a study of T cell repertoires in cytomegalovirus infection. About the study: Public TCR beta signatures marked donors with CMV infection and the matching HLA.

Overall study results and limits: What dominated the ex vivo response were HLA-C-restricted CMV-specific TCR beta clonotypes.

TCRdb re-derived calls from the reads in MiXCR, one entry per CDR3 protein. This repertoire shows about 320,000 distinct CDR3 sequences, 9.5% found once; its top ten account for roughly 4%. This CDR3 has 13 residues. V lost 8 bases and J lost 4, with 14 bases in between. Germline CDR1 SGHTA, CDR2 FQGTGA. This clonotype showed up just a few times. The target antigen is unknown. The sequenced material came from PBMCs. The V gene is TRBV7-3, the J gene TRBJ1-1, with D maybe TRBD1 (5 bases). This TCR derives from a human donor in good health (CMV status not recorded). Some clones in this sample may be carry-over from other donors' samples. CDR3 sequence: CASSEGRGTEAFF. The CDR3 bases are TGTGCCAGCTCGGAGGGGCGCGGCACTGAAGCTTTCTTT.